This record concerns one T cell receptor beta chain sequence. The antigen it binds to is not known. No qualities accompany the bases; no much larger clone lies one base away. The record originates from a study of cytomegalovirus exposure and HLA in healthy donors (dated by TCRdb to the late 2010s). Study-level background: An earlier analysis of approximately 550 of the donors reported roughly 270 Gb of sequence data and more than 90 million unique TCR beta sequences from about 180 million T cells. An early release covering around 630 HLA-typed donors comprised 250 to 350 gigabases of sequencing data and around 85 million unique TCR sequences. Of the roughly 400 genotyped donors, 81% were placed in the genetic ancestry cluster associated with self-reported Caucasian donors. The study aimed to test whether cataloging public T cell receptors could reveal signatures of past pathogen exposure. Using immunosequencing, the study profiled T cell repertoires from approximately 700 subjects and related those repertoires to cytomegalovirus serostatus. Along with the roughly 670-subject first cohort, a separate validation cohort of over a hundred different subjects was used. High-throughput TCR immunosequencing, statistical association of individual TCRs with disease status, and machine learning were combined to predict cytomegalovirus infection status. To study patterns of TCR occurrence, a later analysis re-analyzed previously published TCR beta repertoires from around 660 donors and added high-resolution HLA genotyping. In the later analysis, no new phenotypic data were used to find candidate immune exposures; instead, reliance was placed on TCR beta sequences and their occurrence across donors. An earlier analysis of several hundred of the donors used high-throughput TCR beta sequencing to judge whether each TCR beta V gene segment behaved as functional or pseudogenic. Donor age, sex, ethnicity and CMV serostatus were collected together with the repertoire data. In a later genetic analysis, genome-wide SNP genotypes for about three fifths of the roughly 670 donors were used, and that subset was treated as a discovery cohort. Every discovery cohort repertoire had been produced on one sequencing platform. Class I and class II HLA loci were covered by the typing at four-digit resolution. Typing coverage differed by locus: A, B, C, DRB1 and DQB1 were typed in about 620-640 donors, DQA1 in about 510, DPA1 in roughly 590, and DPB1 in approximately 450. Because of strong linkage in the cohort, 4 to 6 DR-DQ haplotypes were treated as single units for association and clustering. Among under 450 genotyped donors of the cohort, an average of around 240,000 unique TCR beta nucleotide sequences were sequenced per donor, around 18% of them non-productive.

The CDR3 sequence holds 12 residues, the cysteine and phenylalanine included. The retained sequence is limited to the CDR3, 36 bases, with the frame set at the first base. In the germline V gene (reference sequence), CDR1 corresponds to WNHNN and CDR2 to SYGVQD. V is pared back by 4 bases and J by 12 bases, with 13 bases lying between the germline termini. In total, approximately 700 healthy bone marrow donors made up the cohort. All cohort members were sampled while nominally healthy, although unrecorded immune exposures were likely present. The donor tested CMV seronegative, placing the donor among the 350 to 400 seronegative members of the cohort. Each donor provided a peripheral blood sample, and peripheral blood mononuclear cells were used for TCR beta sequencing. The Qiagen DNeasy Blood Extraction Kit was used to extract genomic DNA from the blood cell samples. What the study reported, not specific to this receptor: Compared with equally common non-associated chains, HLA-associated TCR beta chains in a later analysis were more clonally expanded and had lower generation probabilities. A later genetic analysis reported fewer N-insertions in productive TCRs among donors in an Asian-associated ancestry cluster than the roughly 670-donor mean. In the study, some 160 TCR beta chains were listed as associated with cytomegalovirus. A later analysis reported that several top co-occurrence clusters appeared linked to parvovirus B19, influenza, CMV and Epstein-Barr virus. A later analysis found that most CMV-associated TCR beta chains appeared HLA-restricted, with HLA associations seemingly driven largely by CMV exposure. A cluster of highly shared sequence variants was judged likely to be a technical artifact of the sequencing pipeline. Because HLA typing was missing for some donors at each locus, association tests included only the typed subset. Broadly in line with IMGT annotations, most TCR beta V segments showed up in productive rearrangements about 87% or about 30% of the time in an earlier analysis of several hundred of the donors. Most TCR sequences were seen in very few donors, while some public TCRs were found in many individuals. The classifier was reported to diagnose cytomegalovirus status with high specificity and sensitivity in both the original cohort and the validation cohort. In a later genetic analysis, a missense DCLRE1C variant was associated with V-gene and J-gene trimming of TCR beta chains, and the association was replicated in an independent cohort. A later analysis associated 15,000 or so TCR beta sequences with specific HLA alleles at a false discovery rate of 0.05. Sequencing depth was assumed to be roughly uniform across donors in the presence/absence analyses, though that assumption may not hold. Strong co-occurrence of HLA alleles, especially DR and DQ, made assigning TCR associations to individual alleles difficult. The authors suggested that the approach could potentially be generalized to other disease states and immunological phenotypes. A further reported finding was that TCR beta sequences accurately predicted the HLA-A and HLA-B alleles for most subjects in the first cohort. Correlated functional status among segregating V segments might reflect linkage disequilibrium, but an unknown experimental factor could not be ruled out. According to a later analysis, TCR association rates differed among HLA loci, with DRB1 alleles showing the most associated TCRs and HLA-C alleles showing the fewest. Only TCR beta chains were sequenced in this cohort, and the absence of alpha or paired-chain data limited detectable features. CMV serostatus was the only immune exposure information available for the cohort. Some IMGT-functional V segments, including TRBV6-2 and TRBV6-3, could not be told apart with the 87-base-pair reads, so those segments were excluded. The earlier analysis of 450 to 700 of the donors excluded over 15 rarely observed V segments, including chromosome 9 orphons, because counts were too low. In vitro tests confirmed that a few of the cytomegalovirus-associated TCR beta chains recognize cytomegalovirus antigens.

Libraries were made using the immunoSEQ multiplex PCR assay. A mixture of 60 forward primers for TCR Vbeta segments and 13 reverse primers for TCR Jbeta segments was used in the multiplex PCR. Amplification of the CDR3 region of rearranged TCR beta genes was performed with a multiplex PCR assay on genomic DNA. The amplified TCR beta libraries were sequenced on the Illumina HiSeq System as 87-base-pair reads. The authors processed their data as follows. In a later analysis, 77 million or so unique TCR beta chains were counted across the 690 or so repertoires, and some 10 million of these chains were shared by at least two donors. Raw reads were error-corrected and collapsed into unique sequences with a nearest-neighbor algorithm that merged closely related sequences to remove PCR and sequencing errors. Alignment of CDR3 sequences to IMGT reference sequences was used to assign V, D and J gene segments. For a sequence to be retained, at least a six-nucleotide match to both a V gene segment and a J gene segment was required. Rearrangements were classified as productive when the CDR3 lacked stop codons and remained in frame with V and J, and all other rearrangements were classified as non-productive. Following IMGT convention, CDR3 was defined as the stretch from the second conserved V-encoded cysteine to the conserved J-encoded phenylalanine. The earlier analysis of about 570 of the donors excluded any sequence lacking an unambiguous match to a single V gene segment. In an earlier analysis of approximately 610 of the donors, V segments were called functional above 56.7% productive rearrangements and were called segregating when the between-donor standard deviation exceeded 5%. A statistical classification framework was built to diagnose cytomegalovirus status from the catalog of TCR beta chain sequences. V and J gene assignment, in a later analysis, came from comparing TCR nucleotide sequences with IMGT/GENE-DB human TR gene sequences. The TCRdist pipeline was used in a later analysis to assign CDR3 sequences and most-parsimonious VDJ recombination scenarios. A later analysis defined each TCR beta chain by its CDR3 amino acid sequence plus V-gene family, and excluded reads lacking a unique V-gene family. In a later analysis, around 600 highly shared, low-generation-probability nucleotide sequences were removed to address suspected cross-contamination and a sequencing artifact. In a later analysis, a clonal expansion index for each public chain was calculated from normalized within-repertoire ranks of inferred template counts. A later analysis computed generation probabilities with a VDJ recombination model fitted to out-of-frame rearrangements, and checked the results against IGoR. In a later analysis, TCR-TCR, TCR-HLA and TCR-CMV co-occurrence was scored with hypergeometric tests, and a repertoire-size bias correction was applied to TCR pairs. False discovery rates were estimated in a later analysis by permuting HLA or CMV assignments 20 times. A later analysis grouped co-occurring TCRs with DBSCAN, adding TCRdist sequence similarity when clustering within HLA-allele-positive subsets. Co-occurrence clustering excluded repertoires with fewer than 30,000 or more than 120,000 public chains, plus five with anomalous nucleotide sharing. TCRdb carries this immuneACCESS record with in-frame sequences only. Its versions omit some clonotypes, under half of them owing to an unresolved V gene in the studies checked, with the rest unexplained. V, J and clone size derive from that table, while D and trimming were established from the DNA sequence. Present in this sample are hundreds of thousands of clones, about 89% of which were seen just once. The ten largest clones represent over 0.95% of the sample.

Recombination joined TRBV10-1 with TRBJ2-1; TRBD2 could be the D gene, as 5 bases match. This TCR was recovered from a woman between 18 and 29 years old in good health and CMV-seronegative. The sequenced sample was PBMCs. The CDR3 sequence is CASSGWTSRQFF. The sequence in DNA is TGCGCCAGCAGTGGCTGGACTTCGCGGCAGTTCTTC.